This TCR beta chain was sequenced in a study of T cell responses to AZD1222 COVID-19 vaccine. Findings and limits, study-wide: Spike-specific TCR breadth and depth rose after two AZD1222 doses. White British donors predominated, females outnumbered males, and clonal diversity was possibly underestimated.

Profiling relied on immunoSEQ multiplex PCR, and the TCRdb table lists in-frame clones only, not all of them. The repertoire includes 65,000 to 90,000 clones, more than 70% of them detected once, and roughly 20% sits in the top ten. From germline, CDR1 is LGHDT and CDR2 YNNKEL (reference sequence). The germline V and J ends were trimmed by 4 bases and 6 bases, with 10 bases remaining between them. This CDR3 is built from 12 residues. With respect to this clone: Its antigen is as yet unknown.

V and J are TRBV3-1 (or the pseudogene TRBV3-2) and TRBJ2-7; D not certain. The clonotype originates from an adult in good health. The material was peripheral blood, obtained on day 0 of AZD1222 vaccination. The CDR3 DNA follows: TGTGCCAGCAGCCTAACTGGGCGCGAGCAGTACTTC. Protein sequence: CASSLTGREQYF.